This TCR beta chain was retrieved from a study of blood T cell repertoires in COVID-19. Turning to the study itself: Samples came from the United States, Italy and Spain, spanning acute and convalescent COVID-19. PBMCs, B-cell-depleted T cells, or T cells were the source of the cDNA or gDNA that made up the material.

V lost 4 bases and J lost 7; bases outside the gene matches: 4. The CDR3 loop spans 14 amino acids. Germline CDR1 MNHEY, CDR2 SVGAGI. In the source study's methods: Researchers report that nucleated cell counts were estimated from reference gene primer amplification. Clones were read by immunoSEQ multiplex PCR, and TCRdb kept only the in-frame ones, dropping some. V and J calls and clone size are those listed in that table; D and trimming were worked out from the DNA. The sample yields roughly 250,000 clones, roughly 80% seen once. The chain links TRBV6-5 to TRBJ1-6; 7 bases agree with TRBD1. The TCR originated in an older woman with active or convalescent COVID-19. Source material: peripheral blood. The CDR3 sequence is CASSLGQLNSPLHF. CDR3 in DNA: TGTGCCAGCAGTTTGGGACAGCTCAATTCACCCCTCCACTTT.